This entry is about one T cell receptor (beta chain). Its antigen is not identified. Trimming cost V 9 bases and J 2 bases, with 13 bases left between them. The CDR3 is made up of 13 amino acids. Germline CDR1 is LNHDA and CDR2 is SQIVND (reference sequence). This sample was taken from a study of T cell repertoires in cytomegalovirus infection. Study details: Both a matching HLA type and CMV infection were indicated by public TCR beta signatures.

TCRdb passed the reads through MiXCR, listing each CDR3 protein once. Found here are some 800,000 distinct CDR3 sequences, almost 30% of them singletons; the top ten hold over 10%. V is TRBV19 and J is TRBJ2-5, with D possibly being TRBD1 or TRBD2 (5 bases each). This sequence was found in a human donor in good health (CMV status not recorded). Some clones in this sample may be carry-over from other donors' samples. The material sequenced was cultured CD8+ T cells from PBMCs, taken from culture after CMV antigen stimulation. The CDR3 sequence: CASQGDSQETQYF. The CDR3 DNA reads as TGTGCCAGCCAGGGAGACAGTCAAGAGACCCAGTACTTC.